The clone carrying this TCR delta chain was found a few times. The protein TCRdb gives is from a much larger clone and does not agree with this DNA's translation at residue 17, likely a read error; the protein shown here comes from the DNA. This specimen comes from a study of gamma-delta T cells after stem cell transplantation. Germline CDR1 GEAIGNYY, CDR2 EKD. This CDR3 has 19 residues. TCRdb reprocessed the RT-PCR reads using CATT. Of roughly 3,200 delta-chain clones in the sample, 1.5% to 2% are singletons; the top ten hold about two fifths. This rearrangement joins TRDV2 to TRDJ1; TRDD3 might be the D (6 bases). This TCR came from a human donor. It is not recorded whose cells these are; they may come from a transplant donor. The specimen sequenced was gamma-delta T cells. The CDR3 DNA follows: TGTGCCTGTGACACTCTGCTTCCAACCCGGGGATCTCGTCCCGATAAACCCATCTTT. It specifies CACDTLLPTRGSRPDKPIF.